The 24 T cell receptor beta chains presented below share a single source sample, sequenced in a study of blood T cell repertoires in COVID-19. The repertoire was sequenced with immunoSEQ multiplex PCR; TCRdb's copy has only in-frame clones and lacks some. The profile shows 150,000 to 200,000 clones, 85% of them singletons. Sample: peripheral blood. These receptors originate from a woman aged 60-75 years with acute or convalescent COVID-19.

The gene calls are TRBV19 and TRBJ1-1; unclear D gene. Germline CDR1 reads LNHDA; CDR2 reads SQIVND (reference sequence). This CDR3 contains 13 residues. With 5 bases removed from V and 0 bases from J, the gap between germline ends came to 7 bases. The CDR3 loop reads CASSPPVNTEAFF. CDR3 nucleotide sequence: TGTGCCAGTAGTCCTCCAGTGAACACTGAAGCTTTCTTT.

The genes are TRBV6-1 and TRBJ2-1; 10 nucleotides agree with TRBD1. CDR3 length equals 16 residues. CDR1 and CDR2 from the germline V gene are MNHNS and SASEGT. After removal of 3 bases from V and 4 bases from J, the junction contained 6 bases not matched to a gene. CDR3 protein: CASSEGQGLRYNEQFF. The CDR3 nucleotides read TGTGCCAGCAGTGAGGGACAGGGGTTAAGATACAATGAGCAGTTCTTC.

The J gene is TRBJ2-5, the V gene TRBV7-8; 9 nucleotides match TRBD1. The CDR3 is 15 amino acids. Germline lookup yields CDR1 SGHVS and CDR2 FQNEAQ. The junction had 7 bases not matched to a gene; V was cut back by 5 bases and J by 3 bases. The CDR3 is CASSPRTGEKETQYF. The CDR3 DNA reads as TGTGCCAGCAGCCCGCGGACAGGGGAGAAAGAGACCCAGTACTTC.

This clone was found a few times. This rearrangement joins TRBV5-8 to TRBJ2-5, with 7 positions matching TRBD1. Germline V lookup: CDR1 SGHTS, CDR2 YDEGEE. J was trimmed by 4 bases and V by 3 bases; bases with no gene match: 12. The CDR3 runs to 16 residues. CDR3 DNA sequence: TGTGCCAGCAGCTCTCCCCTTGGACAGGTTTCAGAGACCCAGTACTTC. This codes for CASSSPLGQVSETQYF. Filled out from reference TRBV5-8 and TRBJ2-5, the complete variable domain reads EAGVTQSPTHLIKTRGQQATLRCSPISGHTSVYWYQQALGLGLQFLLWYDEGEERNRGNFPPRFSGRQFPNYSSELNVNALELEDSALYLCASSSPLGQVSETQYFGPGTRLLVL.

This sequence joins TRBV6-1 and TRBJ1-1, with a weak D call TRBD1 (6 bases). This CDR3 comprises 13 residues. Germline values: CDR1 MNHNS, CDR2 SASEGT. Trimming pared 3 bases from V and 10 bases from J, leaving 15 bases between. CDR3 sequence reads: CASSDYVRGPAFF. CDR3 nucleotide sequence: TGTGCCAGCAGTGATTACGTCAGGGGCCCAGCTTTCTTT.

The genes are TRBV12-3 or TRBV12-4 and TRBJ2-7; maybe TRBD2 (6 bases). Trimming removed 3 bases at V and 3 bases at J, with 9 bases between. The CDR3 is made up of 13 amino acids. The DNA for the CDR3 is TGTGCCAGCAGTTTGGGGGGTGACTACGAGCAGTACTTC. This codes for CASSLGGDYEQYF.

Here the CDR3 reads CASSIRHSLYNEQFF. The CDR3, as DNA: TGTGCCAGTAGTATAAGGCACAGCCTTTACAATGAGCAGTTCTTC. The V gene is TRBV19, the J gene TRBJ2-1; D remains unclear. Trimming cost V 2 bases and J 4 bases, with 12 bases left between them. This CDR3 has 15 residues. CDR1 and CDR2 from the germline V gene are LNHDA and SQIVND (reference sequence).

This rearrangement joins TRBV5-1 to TRBJ1-1; 9 bases fit TRBD1. V shed 4 bases, J shed 1 base, and the junction held 5 bases outside the gene matches. The CDR3 runs 15 residues. Germline assignment: CDR1 SGHRS and CDR2 YFSETQ. The CDR3 here is CASSLSTGGNTEAFF. As DNA, the CDR3 is TGCGCCAGCAGCCTCTCGACAGGGGGGAACACTGAAGCTTTCTTT.

V is TRBV29-1 and J is TRBJ1-2; 8 bases line up with TRBD1. Germline lookup yields CDR1 SQVTM and CDR2 ANQGSEA. This CDR3 has 12 residues. Trimming removed 7 bases from V and 3 bases from J; junction bases left unmatched: 4. The CDR3 DNA follows: TGCAGCGCGGACAGGGCGGACTATGGCTACACCTTC. Translating gives CSADRADYGYTF.

V is TRBV30 and J is TRBJ2-2; D may be TRBD2 (5 bases). Germline lookup yields CDR1 GTSNPN and CDR2 SVGIG (reference sequence). Trimming shortened V by 4 bases and J by 0 bases, and 6 bases separated the two germline ends. The CDR3 is 13 amino acids. This CDR3 is CAWTGTNTGELFF. CDR3 sequence (DNA): TGTGCCTGGACGGGGACGAACACCGGGGAGCTGTTTTTT.

This clone was found once. The gene calls are TRBV7-2 and TRBJ2-7, with D possibly being TRBD2 (6 bases). Germline values: CDR1 SGHTA, CDR2 FQGNSA. The V gene lost 5 bases and the J gene lost 2 bases, with 22 bases spanning the gap. The CDR3 loop spans 17 amino acids. Here the CDR3 reads CASSPRFGGGSPYEQYF. In DNA, the CDR3 is TGTGCCAGCAGCCCTCGCTTCGGGGGTGGAAGTCCCTACGAGCAGTACTTC.

The V call is TRBV6-5, the J call TRBJ1-1, with D maybe TRBD1 (5 bases). V dropped 4 bases and J dropped 10 bases, with 10 bases sitting between them. The CDR3 spans 11 residues. CDR1 is MNHEY and CDR2 is SVGAGI in the germline V gene. The CDR3 reads CASSSTQGAFF. The CDR3 coding sequence is TGTGCCAGCAGTTCCACGCAGGGAGCTTTCTTT.

On this clone: Other DNA sequences in the same sample also yield this CDR3. The chain employs TRBV30 and TRBJ2-3; 7 nucleotides align to TRBD2. V was clipped by 3 bases and J by 1 base; unmatched bases: 1. Germline assignment: CDR1 GTSNPN and CDR2 SVGIG (reference sequence). The CDR3 loop spans 13 amino acids. The CDR3, as DNA: TGTGCCTGGAGGCTAGCGGGCACAGATACGCAGTATTTT. This sequence encodes CAWRLAGTDTQYF. Complete variable domain (other parts from reference TRBV30 and TRBJ2-3): SQTIHQWPATLVQPVGSPLSLECTVEGTSNPNLYWYRQAAGRGLQLLFYSVGIGQISSEVPQNLSASRPQDRQFILSSKKLLLSDSGFYLCAWRLAGTDTQYFGPGTRLTVL.

This sequence joins TRBV11-1 and TRBJ2-3, with 7 bases that match TRBD2. The ends lost 7 bases at V and 2 bases at J; junction bases unmatched: 9. Per germline, CDR1 SGHAT and CDR2 FQDESV (reference sequence). This CDR3 spans 15 amino acids. The CDR3 DNA reads TGTGCCAGCACCCTGTTTAGCGGGTCCACAGATACGCAGTATTTT. It is translated as CASTLFSGSTDTQYF.

The chain recombines TRBV28 with TRBJ1-2; TRBD1 aligns across 7 bases. J was trimmed by 7 bases and V by 4 bases; bases with no gene match: 0. CDR3 length: 11 residues. CDR1 and CDR2 (germline): MDHEN, SYDVKM. In DNA, the CDR3 is TGTGCCAGCAGTTGGACAGGTGGCTACACCTTC. Protein: CASSWTGGYTF.

This sequence joins TRBV24-1 and TRBJ2-2, with D hard to call. This CDR3 has 15 amino acids. The V end lost 5 bases, the J end lost 1 base, and 10 bases lay between the germline ends. Germline V gene data show CDR1 as KGHDR and CDR2 as SFDVKD. The CDR3 sequence: CATSATFKNTGELFF. The CDR3 DNA sequence: TGTGCCACCAGTGCAACATTCAAGAACACCGGGGAGCTGTTTTTT.

V gene TRBV5-4 combines with J gene TRBJ1-1; 7 nucleotides align to TRBD1. CDR3 length: 16 residues. Germline CDR1 reads SGHNT; CDR2 reads YYREEE (reference sequence). With V trimmed by 3 bases and J by 2 bases, 10 bases remained unmatched. The CDR3 DNA sequence: TGTGCCAGCAGCTCAGGGACAGTAGGGGTTAACACTGAAGCTTTCTTT. This translates into CASSSGTVGVNTEAFF.

The rearrangement uses TRBV5-1 and TRBJ1-1; D possibly corresponds to TRBD1 (5 bases). The germline V gene encodes CDR1 SGHRS and CDR2 YFSETQ. The V and J ends lost 4 bases and 2 bases respectively, with 12 bases between them. The CDR3 runs 14 residues. CDR3 in DNA: TGCGCCAGCAGCCCTCCGACAGCTAACACTGAAGCTTTCTTT. Its translation: CASSPPTANTEAFF.

CDR3 residues: CASSLPAGGADGYTF. Written as DNA, the CDR3 is TGTGCCAGCAGTCTACCCGCAGGGGGCGCAGACGGCTACACCTTC. The chain couples TRBV28 to TRBJ1-2; 8 bases line up with TRBD1. Germline CDR1 reads MDHEN; CDR2 reads SYDVKM. This CDR3 is built from 15 residues. Trimming took 5 bases from V and 8 from J; bases not matched to a gene: 13.

This clone occurred a few times. The V and J genes are TRBV27 and TRBJ1-5, with 7 bases lining up with TRBD1. The V and J ends lost 3 bases and 2 bases, in that order; junction bases with no gene match: 4. CDR1 and CDR2 (germline): MNHEY, SMNVEV (reference sequence). CDR3 length: 15 amino acids. The CDR3: CASSFNTGGNQPQHF. CDR3 DNA sequence: TGTGCCAGCAGTTTTAATACAGGGGGCAATCAGCCCCAGCATTTT.

J is TRBJ2-1 and V is TRBV19; 16 positions agree with TRBD2. V lost 7 bases and J lost 9; bases outside the gene matches: 6. Germline V gives CDR1 LNHDA, CDR2 SQIVND (reference sequence). This CDR3 contains 15 residues. CDR3: CASNLGTSGRGEQFF. The CDR3 nucleotides are TGTGCCAGTAACCTCGGGACTAGCGGGAGGGGTGAGCAGTTCTTC. The full variable domain, in which reference TRBV19 and TRBJ2-1 provide the parts outside the CDR3, is DGGITQSPKYLFRKEGQNVTLSCEQNLNHDAMYWYRQDPGQGLRLIYYSQIVNDFQKGDIAEGYSVSREKKESFPLTVTSAQKNPTAFYLCASNLGTSGRGEQFFGPGTRLTVL.

This rearrangement joins TRBV28 to TRBJ2-3, with 7 bases matching TRBD2. Germline V gives CDR1 MDHEN, CDR2 SYDVKM. V lost 5 bases and J lost 1; bases outside the gene matches: 0. This CDR3 comprises 13 residues. The CDR3 DNA sequence: TGTGCCAGCAGTCTAGCGGGCACAGATACGCAGTATTTT. The encoded protein is CASSLAGTDTQYF.

The V gene is TRBV14, the J gene TRBJ2-5, with D tentatively TRBD2 (6 bases). The CDR3 is 14 residues long. V gave up 4 bases and J gave up 3 bases, with 12 bases separating them. Germline lookup yields CDR1 SGHDN and CDR2 FVKESK. The CDR3 protein is CASSRNGGKETQYF. CDR3 DNA sequence: TGTGCCAGCAGCCGGAATGGCGGGAAAGAGACCCAGTACTTC.

The chain carries TRBV6-1 and TRBJ2-1, with 8 bases fitting TRBD1. Unmatched junction bases numbered 2, after V lost 2 bases and J lost 2 bases. Germline assignment: CDR1 MNHNS and CDR2 SASEGT. The CDR3 extends over 15 amino acids. CDR3 protein: CASSETGGPYNEQFF. Written as DNA, the CDR3 is TGTGCCAGCAGTGAAACAGGGGGGCCCTACAATGAGCAGTTCTTC.